These 17 T cell receptor beta chains share one sample of origin, sequenced in a study of cytomegalovirus exposure and HLA in healthy donors. PCR primers comprised 60 Vbeta and 13 Jbeta primers. Sequencing was performed with immunoSEQ multiplex PCR; in TCRdb, only in-frame clones are kept and a portion is missing. Seen in this sample are about 74,000 clones; the ten most common clones hold 6% to 8%. The sample taken for sequencing was PBMCs. Source of these receptors: a female donor in good health and CMV-seropositive.

The chain carries TRBV5-1 and TRBJ2-5; D possibly corresponds to TRBD2 (5 bases). The CDR3 extends over 17 amino acids. CDR1 is SGHRS, CDR2 YFSETQ, per germline. The ends were cut back, 0 bases at V and 1 base at J, with 16 bases in the middle. The CDR3: CASSLVGADFIQETQYF. CDR3 coding DNA: TGCGCCAGCAGCTTGGTAGGAGCGGACTTTATCCAAGAGACCCAGTACTTC.

The chain carries TRBV6-5 and TRBJ1-1; TRBD1 aligns across 8 bases. V shed 6 bases, J shed 4 bases, and the junction held 7 bases outside the gene matches. Per germline, CDR1 MNHEY and CDR2 SVGAGI. The CDR3 is 14 residues long. The CDR3 loop reads CASRNQGAGTEAFF. The CDR3 DNA reads TGTGCCAGCAGAAACCAGGGGGCGGGCACTGAAGCTTTCTTT.

The chain has TRBV5-1 and TRBJ1-2; TRBD1 matches 8 bases. Germline CDR1 and CDR2: SGHRS and YFSETQ. The CDR3 has 14 amino acids. V dropped 4 bases and J dropped 3; count of bases not matched to a gene: 5. CDR3 DNA sequence: TGCGCCAGCAGCCCGACAGGGGAGGACTATGGCTACACCTTC. Translating it yields CASSPTGEDYGYTF.

The V and J genes are TRBV7-2 and TRBJ1-5; tentative D call: TRBD1 (5 bases). The CDR3 loop spans 15 amino acids. Between the trimmed V and J ends, which lost 5 bases and 3 bases, there was a span of 14 bases. CDR1 and CDR2 (germline): SGHTA, FQGNSA. CDR3 bases: TGTGCCAGCAGCCTCAACGGGGGGTCCAATCAGCCCCAGCATTTT. Its translation is CASSLNGGSNQPQHF.

The chain is built from TRBV7-8 and TRBJ2-5, with 9 bases lining up with TRBD1. The DNA matches TRBJ2-7 better at its end, which makes the J call doubtful. The V gene's germline CDR1 is SGHVS and CDR2 FQNEAQ. The CDR3 is 16 residues long. CDR3 sequence: CASSPRRDRGSYEQYF. CDR3 DNA sequence: TGTGCCAGCAGCCCCAGACGAGACAGGGGGAGTTACGAGCAGTACTTC.

Of note for this clone: The DNA is left out, because the CDR3 cannot be placed on it with certainty; the CDR3 is given as TCRdb lists it. The J gene is TRBJ2-7, the V gene TRBV4-3; the table's D call of TRBD2 was not tested on the DNA. Inclusive of both ends, the CDR3 amounts to 14 amino acids. Looked up from germline, CDR1 is LGHNA and CDR2 is YSLEER. The CDR3 is CASSRVAGGAYKYF.

The chain couples TRBV6-1 to TRBJ2-1; D is unclear. CDR1 and CDR2 (germline): MNHNS, SASEGT. V lost 4 bases and J 6 bases, leaving 4 bases between the germline ends. The CDR3 covers 11 residues. This CDR3 is CASSVLNEQFF. In nucleotides, the CDR3 is TGTGCCAGCAGTGTCCTCAATGAGCAGTTCTTC.

The rearrangement links TRBV6-6 to TRBJ2-4, with a tentative D call TRBD2 (5 bases). Germline V gives CDR1 MNHNY, CDR2 SVGAGI (reference sequence). This CDR3 has 15 residues. The V end lost 2 bases, the J end lost 8 bases, and 16 bases lay between the germline ends. In DNA form, the CDR3 reads TGTGCCAGCAGTTACACTCCTACCGGGAAGTACATTCAGTACTTC. Amino acids: CASSYTPTGKYIQYF.

This chain joins TRBV6-6 and TRBJ2-3, with 8 nucleotides matching TRBD1. Germline CDR1 and CDR2: MNHNY and SVGAGI (reference sequence). The CDR3 has 14 residues. With 6 bases clipped from V and 2 bases from J, the junction kept 4 bases outside the gene matches. CDR3 nucleotides: TGTGCCAGCAGACTGGGACAGGTCACAGATACGCAGTATTTT. As protein: CASRLGQVTDTQYF.

The genes are TRBV19 and TRBJ2-7, with D perhaps matching TRBD2 (6 bases). Germline V gene data show CDR1 as LNHDA and CDR2 as SQIVND (reference sequence). V was cut by 1 base and J by 7 bases, with 14 bases left in between. The CDR3 loop spans 14 amino acids. The CDR3 protein is CASSIVIARGEQYF. CDR3 nucleotides: TGTGCCAGTAGTATAGTCATCGCCCGGGGGGAGCAGTACTTC.

The CDR3 DNA is TGCGCCAGCAGCCACCGGGACTTGAACACTGAAGCTTTCTTT. Amino acids: CASSHRDLNTEAFF. The gene calls are TRBV5-1 and TRBJ1-1; TRBD1 is a possible D gene (5 bases). There are 14 residues in the CDR3. V lost 4 bases and J 0 bases, leaving 10 bases between the germline ends. Germline-derived CDR1 and CDR2 are SGHRS and YFSETQ.

This chain links TRBV7-2 with TRBJ2-5, with 12 bases aligning to TRBD1. The CDR3 totals 16 residues. The V segment lost 2 bases and the J segment 5 bases; nucleotides outside the gene matches: 6. CDR1 and CDR2 from the germline V gene are SGHTA and FQGNSA. CDR3 DNA: TGTGCCAGCAGCTTAACCGGGACAGGGGGCTGGGAGACCCAGTACTTC. This sequence encodes CASSLTGTGGWETQYF.

This chain joins TRBV12-5 and TRBJ1-5, with D possibly TRBD1 on 6 matching bases. Germline CDR1 LGHNT, CDR2 FRNRAP. The V end lost 2 bases, the J end lost 0 bases, and 14 bases lay between the germline ends. This CDR3 comprises 17 residues. CDR3 sequence (DNA): TGTGCTAGTGGTTTGAGAGTACAGGGATATAGCAATCAGCCCCAGCATTTT. Encoded protein: CASGLRVQGYSNQPQHF.

J is TRBJ1-2 and V is TRBV5-1; 9 bases map to TRBD1. Germline CDR1 is SGHRS and CDR2 is YFSETQ. The CDR3 covers 14 residues. With V trimmed by 4 bases and J by 7 bases, 8 bases remained unmatched. The CDR3 region is CASSPSTGGTGYTF. The CDR3 nucleotides are TGCGCCAGCAGCCCTAGTACAGGGGGCACTGGCTACACCTTC.

The chain employs TRBV5-6 and TRBJ2-1, with D possibly TRBD2 on 6 matching bases. Germline CDR1 is SGHDT and CDR2 is YYEEEE. Trimming took off 2 bases at V and 4 bases at J, with 16 bases between the two ends. The CDR3 extends over 16 amino acids. The DNA for the CDR3 is TGTGCCAGCAGCTTATACCGGGGACTCCAATACAATGAGCAGTTCTTC. Its protein is CASSLYRGLQYNEQFF.

The V gene is TRBV19, the J gene TRBJ2-6; 8 bases fit TRBD1. There are 19 residues in the CDR3. J gave up 4 bases and V 6 bases, and 17 bases lay outside the gene matches. Germline loops: CDR1 LNHDA, CDR2 SQIVND (reference sequence). As DNA, the CDR3 is TGTGCCAGTAGGACCACCGGACAGGGTATATCGTTCGGGGCCAACGTCCTGACTTTC. Translated, it gives CASRTTGQGISFGANVLTF. The complete variable domain, with remaining parts taken from reference TRBV19 and TRBJ2-6, reads DGGITQSPKYLFRKEGQNVTLSCEQNLNHDAMYWYRQDPGQGLRLIYYSQIVNDFQKGDIAEGYSVSREKKESFPLTVTSAQKNPTAFYLCASRTTGQGISFGANVLTFGAGSRLTVL.

The rearrangement uses TRBV30 and TRBJ2-1; D remains unclear. V was pared by 1 base and J by 4 bases, with 11 bases between. CDR1 and CDR2 from the germline V gene are GTSNPN and SVGIG (reference sequence). The CDR3 spans 14 residues. The CDR3 sequence is CAWSGSDLYNEQFF. As DNA, the CDR3 is TGTGCCTGGAGTGGAAGCGACCTTTACAATGAGCAGTTCTTC.